This entry concerns a single T cell receptor beta chain. This sample stems from a study of blood T cells in healthy people across ages. Per the germline V gene, CDR1 is DFQATT and CDR2 is SNEGSKA (reference sequence). This CDR3 comprises 14 residues. V lost 6 bases to trimming and J lost 0 bases; unmatched junction nucleotides: 5. The use of a sample-barcoded 5' primer and a J-beta primer mix characterized a second PCR of about 6 to 11 cycles. Via MiXCR, TCRdb re-called the 5' RACE reads, giving one row per CDR3 protein. This sample yields 1.5 million to 2 million distinct CDR3 sequences, of which around 50% are seen a single time; roughly 2.1% belongs to the top ten.

Sample: blood. The chain carries TRBV20-1 and TRBJ1-1; 9 bases line up with TRBD1. The clonotype was recovered from a woman between 40 and 55 years old in good health. The CDR3 is CSANGQGLNTEAFF. CDR3 sequence (DNA): TGCAGTGCCAATGGACAGGGGCTGAACACTGAAGCTTTCTTT.